These T cell receptor beta chains were read from a single sample in a study of T cell responses to AZD1222 COVID-19 vaccine. Measured with immunoSEQ multiplex PCR; TCRdb has only the in-frame clones, and not every one. The sample lists roughly 100,000 clones; about 94% were seen once. Specimen: peripheral blood, collected on day 0 of AZD1222 vaccination. These receptors were taken from an adult in good health. Each CDR3 is given with its conserved first and last residue. D genes are given only for firm matches. Size values are once, few and many counts, or a class for expanded clones, and some rows have none.

.	TRBJ2-7	15	TRBD2	TRBV28	TGTGCCAGCAGTCCCGGACTAGCGGGCCGATACGAGCAGTACTTC	CASSPGLAGRYEQYF
.	TRBJ2-7	13	.	TRBV30	TGTGCCTGGAGTGTACGAGGGACGGGGGAGCAGTACTTC	CAWSVRGTGEQYF
.	TRBJ1-4	17	.	TRBV13	TGTGCCAGCAGCTTCCGTTACCGAGACAGGTCCAATGAAAAACTGTTTTTT	CASSFRYRDRSNEKLFF
.	TRBJ1-5	12	.	TRBV28	TGTGCCAGCGTTACGGAGGGGCAGCCCCAGCATTTT	CASVTEGQPQHF
.	TRBJ2-4	13	.	TRBV2	TGTGCCAGCAGCATTTGGGCCAAAAACATTCAGTACTTC	CASSIWAKNIQYF
.	TRBJ2-1	15	TRBD2	TRBV3-1/TRBV3-2	TGTGCCAGCAGCCGGACTAGCGGGGTTTACAATGAGCAGTTCTTC	CASSRTSGVYNEQFF
.	TRBJ2-7	14	TRBD1	TRBV7-9	TGTGCCAGCAGCCACCCCACCAGGGGGAACGAGCAGTACTTC	CASSHPTRGNEQYF
.	TRBJ2-1	17	TRBD2	TRBV18	TGTGCCAGCTCACCCCCCGGACTAGCGGGGAATTACAATGAGCAGTTCTTC	CASSPPGLAGNYNEQFF
.	TRBJ2-7	14	TRBD2	TRBV6-1	TGTGCCAGCAGTGAAGCGGAGCGGGGGGCCGAGCAGTACTTC	CASSEAERGAEQYF
.	TRBJ1-1	14	.	TRBV4-1	TGCGCCAGCAGCCAAGATATAATAGGGACTGAAGCTTTCTTT	CASSQDIIGTEAFF
.	TRBJ2-7	14	.	TRBV4-3	TGCGCCAGCAGCTCCTACTCCGGGGGCTACGAGCAGTACTTC	CASSSYSGGYEQYF
.	TRBJ1-2	13	.	TRBV19	TGTGCCAGTAGTATGCCAGGTTTCTATGGCTACACCTTC	CASSMPGFYGYTF
once	TRBJ2-1	15	.	TRBV11-2	TGTGCCAGCAGCTTATCGTGGGAAAAGGGGTATGAGCAGTTCTTC	CASSLSWEKGYEQFF
.	TRBJ2-3	13	.	TRBV9	TGTGCCAGCAGCGTAGTCTACACAGATACGCAGTATTTT	CASSVVYTDTQYF
once	TRBJ1-5	15	TRBD1	TRBV2	TGTGCCAGCACTAATCGACAGGGCAGCAATCAGCCCCAGCATTTT	CASTNRQGSNQPQHF
.	TRBJ1-5	18	.	TRBV19	TGTGCCAGTAGTATGGCTCGGGAGGGGCGGGTAAGCAATCAGCCCCAGCATTTT	CASSMAREGRVSNQPQHF
.	TRBJ1-2	14	TRBD1	TRBV3-1/TRBV3-2	TGTGCCAGCAGCCGACAAGGGGGCGATTATGGCTACACCTTC	CASSRQGGDYGYTF
.	TRBJ1-2	14	.	TRBV3-1/TRBV3-2	TGTGCCAGCAGCCAAGATAGGTTCGGGTATGGCTACACCTTC	CASSQDRFGYGYTF
.	TRBJ1-2	16	TRBD1	TRBV5-6	TGTGCCAGCAGCTTCAGACAGGGGACGTCCGTTAGGGGCTACACCTTC	CASSFRQGTSVRGYTF
.	TRBJ1-6	16	.	TRBV11-3	TGTGCCAGCAGCAGCGGACCGTTGAGTTCGAATTCACCCCTCCACTTT	CASSSGPLSSNSPLHF
few	TRBJ2-1	13	TRBD2	TRBV30	TGTGCCTTGACTAGCGGGAACTACAATGAGCAGTTCTTC	CALTSGNYNEQFF
.	TRBJ2-3	17	TRBD2	TRBV3-1/TRBV3-2	TGTGCCAGCAGCCAAGGTCTTTTAGCGGGGAGCACAGATACGCAGTATTTT	CASSQGLLAGSTDTQYF
few	TRBJ2-7	16	TRBD2	TRBV5-5	TGTGCCAGCAGCCCCGGGGGGGGAGGGCCCCAGTACGAGCAGTACTTC	CASSPGGGGPQYEQYF
.	TRBJ1-3	15	.	TRBV27	TGTGCCAGCAGTTTATCGGGAGGCTCTGGAAACACCATATATTTT	CASSLSGGSGNTIYF
.	TRBJ1-3	15	.	TRBV18	TGTGCCAGCTCAACGTTACAGGGCTCTGGAAACACCATATATTTT	CASSTLQGSGNTIYF
.	TRBJ1-1	13	.	TRBV11-3	TGTGCCAGCAGCTCGGCGGGGCACCGGCTAGCTTTCTTT	CASSSAGHRLAFF
.	TRBJ2-5	16	TRBD2	TRBV25-1	TGTGCCAGCAGCGGTTTGGGGACTAGTGGGGGGAAGACCCAGTACTTC	CASSGLGTSGGKTQYF
.	TRBJ2-5	17	.	TRBV12-5	TGTGCTAGTGGTTTCACCACTAGACAGTTTGGGCAAGAGACCCAGTACTTC	CASGFTTRQFGQETQYF
.	TRBJ1-1	15	TRBD1	TRBV19	TGTGCCAGTAGTTCCCCGGGACAGGGGAACACTGAAGCTTTCTTT	CASSSPGQGNTEAFF
.	TRBJ1-2	16	.	TRBV7-9	TGTGCCAGCAGCTCTGCGGGACCCCCTTTCAACTATGGCTACACCTTC	CASSSAGPPFNYGYTF
few	TRBJ1-1	15	TRBD1	TRBV6-5	TGTGCCAGCAGATCCGGGACAGGGGCGAACACTGAAGCTTTCTTT	CASRSGTGANTEAFF
.	TRBJ1-2	14	TRBD1	TRBV2	TGTGCCAGCAGTGACGAGGGGGCTGGTGATGGCTACACCTTC	CASSDEGAGDGYTF
.	TRBJ1-2	11	TRBD1	TRBV20-1	TGCAGTGTACAGGGGGTCTATGGCTACACCTTC	CSVQGVYGYTF